Listed here are 4 T cell receptor beta chains from one sample, sequenced in a study of blood T cell repertoires in COVID-19. The repertoire was sequenced with immunoSEQ multiplex PCR; TCRdb's copy has only in-frame clones and lacks some. Of about 120,000 clones in the sample, over 75% are singletons; the top ten hold 16%. Source material: peripheral blood. The receptors stem from a man between 60 and 75 years old with active or convalescent COVID-19.

The count of this clone is one. The V gene is TRBV19, the J gene TRBJ2-2; D gene ambiguous. V was clipped by 6 bases and J by 4 bases, with 9 bases between them. Germline V gene data show CDR1 as LNHDA and CDR2 as SQIVND (reference sequence). The CDR3 totals 13 residues. CDR3 DNA sequence: TGTGCCAGTAGGAAAGCGTTCACCGGGGAGCTGTTTTTT. It codes for CASRKAFTGELFF.

This clone appeared a few times. The rearrangement uses TRBV7-2 and TRBJ2-5; a weak D match, TRBD1 (5 bases). The CDR3 has 16 residues. Trimming removed 5 bases from V and 5 bases from J, with 21 bases in between. Germline V CDR1 and CDR2: SGHTA, FQGNSA. CDR3 sequence (DNA): TGTGCCAGCAGCCATAGCCCCGACAGCTTGGGGGAGACCCAGTACTTC. It specifies CASSHSPDSLGETQYF.

Points on this clone: The sample has other DNA sequences that encode this CDR3 too. This sequence joins TRBV27 and TRBJ2-7; no clear D. Germline V gene sequence: CDR1 MNHEY, CDR2 SMNVEV (reference sequence). The CDR3 spans 13 residues. Trimming took off 0 bases at V and 3 bases at J, with 6 bases between the two ends. CDR3 amino acids: CASSLSGSYEQYF. The CDR3 DNA reads as TGTGCCAGCAGTTTATCTGGCAGCTACGAGCAGTACTTC.

This clone was counted between two and nine times. At the DNA level, this CDR3 is encoded by other sequences in the same sample as well. This rearrangement joins TRBV18 to TRBJ2-2, with D possibly being TRBD2 (5 bases). This CDR3 is built from 14 residues. Germline V gene sequence: CDR1 KGHSH, CDR2 LQKENI. The ends were cut back, 3 bases at V and 0 bases at J, with 5 bases in the middle. The CDR3 loop reads CASSPGTNTGELFF. The CDR3 DNA is TGTGCCAGCTCACCCGGGACGAACACCGGGGAGCTGTTTTTT.